This T cell receptor (beta chain) was captured by sequencing in a study of spatial heterogeneity in lung cancer. Whole-study results and caveats: Expanded alpha and beta TCR counts within tumors tracked tumor mutation counts.

The germline V gene has CDR1 SGHTA and CDR2 FQGNSA. Trimming took off 4 bases at V and 3 bases at J, with 18 bases between the two ends. This CDR3 has 16 amino acids. This clonotype was seen ten or more times. The antigen is unknown. All TCR cDNA molecules were individually tagged with a unique molecular identifier. From the 5' RACE reads, TCRdb called clonotypes with MiXCR, one entry per CDR3 protein. The table lists around 12,000 distinct CDR3 sequences, around 5% of them singletons, with 36% in the top ten. Time point noted: sample taken at primary tumor resection. A total of approximately 70 untreated early-stage non-small cell lung cancer patients served as donors. Unsorted whole RNA from tumor, nontumor lung or frozen PBMC underwent sequencing.

The sequenced sample was lung tumor tissue, obtained at surgery. The clonotype originates from a male donor with early-stage non-small cell lung cancer. This chain links TRBV7-2 with TRBJ2-5; a weak D match, TRBD1 (6 bases). As DNA, the CDR3 is TGTGCCAGCAGCTGGGGCCTCGGTCGGACAGAAGAGACCCAGTACTTC. This translates into CASSWGLGRTEETQYF.